This TCR beta chain appears in the sequencing data of a study of T cells expressing NK-cell markers. Overall study findings and caveats: Six of the donors carried dominant NKG2C+ clonotypes that took up roughly 1.0-8% of their CD8+ T cells. In several donors, dominant clonotypes made up roughly 25-60.1% of CD3+CD56-NKG2C+ cells.

TCR beta cDNA was made by 5'RACE template switching with UMIs. Reprocessing the 5' RACE reads, TCRdb reports a single entry for every CDR3 protein and omits DNA. This repertoire comprises 300,000 to 450,000 distinct CDR3 sequences; its ten largest clones make up over 4%. In the case of this clonotype: The target antigen is unknown.

The CDR3 has 14 amino acids. The germline CDR1 and CDR2 sequences are SNHLY and FYNNEI. The chain has TRBV2 and TRBJ2-1; TCRdb's D gene call, TRBD1, goes unchecked for lack of DNA. Input material: blood T cells: a sorted CD56 or NKG2C T cell subset, CD4+ or CD8+ T cells, or bulk PBMC T cells (not recorded which). This clonotype was sampled from a man aged 18-75 years in good health. The CDR3 sequence is CASFRGPSYNEQFF.